Listed below are T cell receptor beta chains from one sample, sequenced in a study of prognosis after radiotherapy for stage I lung cancer. TCRdb re-called the multiplex PCR reads through MiXCR, storing one row per CDR3 protein. The sample has approximately 15,000 distinct CDR3 sequences; roughly 45% are singletons. This sample comprised PBMCs, obtained before or after stereotactic body radiation therapy (not recorded which). These receptors were taken from a donor over 45 with non-small cell lung cancer. CDR3s include the opening cysteine and the closing phenylalanine or tryptophan. A D gene is named only where the DNA matches it firmly. A row's size may be missing; if present it is once, few, many or a size class.

J	D	size	V	DNA	CDR3
TRBJ2-4	.	many	TRBV6-1	TGTGCCAGCAGTGAAAGGAGCAGGTACTTC	CASSERSRYF
TRBJ2-5	.	.	TRBV18	TGTGCCAGCTCAGATTTAATAGACTTTAACCAAGAGACCCAGTACTTC	CASSDLIDFNQETQYF
TRBJ1-2	TRBD1	few	TRBV6-1	TGTGCCAGCAGAGCGGACAGGGCTCAGGGCTACACCTTC	CASRADRAQGYTF
TRBJ2-7	.	many	TRBV2	TGTGCCAGCAGTGACCCCGCTGGATGGGACGAGCAGTACTTC	CASSDPAGWDEQYF
TRBJ1-2	.	.	TRBV6-1	TGTGCCAGCAGTGAGAGGGGACCCACCTATGGCTACACCTTC	CASSERGPTYGYTF
TRBJ2-7	.	medium-sized	TRBV19	TGTGCCAGTAGTAGAGGATCCGAGCAGTACTTC	CASSRGSEQYF
TRBJ2-3	.	many	TRBV11-2	TGTGCCAGCAGCTTAGAGTGGGCGGGGAGGTCAGATACGCAGTATTTT	CASSLEWAGRSDTQYF
TRBJ2-1	TRBD1	.	TRBV5-5	TGTGCCAGCAGCTTGACAGGGGGCAGGATATACAATGAGCAGTTCTTC	CASSLTGGRIYNEQFF
TRBJ2-6	.	.	TRBV11-3	TGTGCCAGCAGCTGGAGAAACTCTGGGGCCAACGTCCTGACTTTC	CASSWRNSGANVLTF
TRBJ1-2	.	.	TRBV6-2/TRBV6-3	TGTGCCAGCAGTGATATTTCAGGGGCTAACTATGGCTACACCTTC	CASSDISGANYGYTF
TRBJ2-2	TRBD2	.	TRBV7-8	TGTGCCAGCAGCTCTAGCGGGGGCGCCTCCGGGGAGCTGTTTTTT	CASSSSGGASGELFF
TRBJ2-2	.	.	TRBV30	TGTGCCTGGACGATCGGTTGGGGCAGGGGACCCGGGGAGCTGTTTTTT	CAWTIGWGRGPGELFF
TRBJ2-7	.	many	TRBV5-4	TGTGCCAGCAGCTTGGAAGGATCCTACGAGCAGTACTTC	CASSLEGSYEQYF
TRBJ2-7	TRBD1	medium-sized	TRBV19	TGTGCCAGTAGTACCCGGACAGGGGGCCAGGGTAGGCAGTACTTC	CASSTRTGGQGRQYF
TRBJ2-7	.	.	TRBV6-2/TRBV6-3	TGTGCCAGCAGTTCCACGGTGGGGTCCCACGAGCAGTACTTC	CASSSTVGSHEQYF
TRBJ2-7	.	once	TRBV20-1	TGCAGTGCTAGTAAAGTCCGAGCCTCAGGGGAACGGTACGAGCAGTACTTC	CSASKVRASGERYEQYF
TRBJ2-2	TRBD1	.	TRBV6-1	TGTGCCAGCAGTACCCCCGGGACAGGGCACATCTGTCCCACCGGGGAGCTGTTTTTT	CASSTPGTGHICPTGELFF
TRBJ1-2	.	medium-sized	TRBV5-1	TGCGCCAGCAGCTTGGCAGGGAATGGCTACACCTTC	CASSLAGNGYTF
TRBJ2-4	.	many	TRBV27	TGTGCCAGCAGTGAACTAGGGACCAAAAACATTCAGTACTTC	CASSELGTKNIQYF
TRBJ2-7	.	many	TRBV29-1	TGCAGCACAGCACAGGGGGGAGCGGGAGGACCCTGGGATTACGAGCAGTACTTC	CSTAQGGAGGPWDYEQYF
TRBJ2-5	.	many	TRBV20-1	TGCAGTGCTAGCGGAGAGACCCAGTACTTC	CSASGETQYF
TRBJ1-5	TRBD1	.	TRBV28	TGTGCCAGCGGACCCGGGACAGGTGACGTTCAGCCCCAGCATTTT	CASGPGTGDVQPQHF
TRBJ2-2	.	many	TRBV10-3	TGTGCCATCCGGGGCGACGGGAACACCGGGGAGCTGTTTTTT	CAIRGDGNTGELFF
TRBJ2-1	.	.	TRBV6-2/TRBV6-3	TGTGCCAGCAGCCTCCCCGGTACATACAATGAGCAGTTCTTC	CASSLPGTYNEQFF
TRBJ2-1	.	many	TRBV5-1	TGCGCCAGCAGCTTGGACGCGGGGAGTATCTATGAGCAGTTCTTC	CASSLDAGSIYEQFF
TRBJ1-4	TRBD1	many	TRBV7-9	TGTGCCAGCAGCTTATTTCAGGGGGGAGAAAAAAAAAAACTGTTTTTT	CASSLFQGGEKKKLFF
TRBJ1-3	.	.	TRBV5-1	TGCGCCAGCAGCTTGGTCCCAGGGGTTGGAAACACCATATATTTT	CASSLVPGVGNTIYF
TRBJ1-1	.	.	TRBV20-1	TGCAGTGCTAGAACGGGCCGTGGGAACACTGAAGCTTTCTTT	CSARTGRGNTEAFF
TRBJ2-5	TRBD1	many	TRBV29-1	TGCAGCGTTGAAGCAGGGGGCCAAGAGACCCAGTACTTC	CSVEAGGQETQYF
TRBJ1-5	.	many	TRBV12-3/TRBV12-4	TGTGCCAGCAGTTTAGCACAGGCTCATAATCAGCCCCAGCATTTT	CASSLAQAHNQPQHF
TRBJ2-1	.	many	TRBV5-1	TGCGCCAGCAGCTTGGAAGTCGTCTACAATGAGCAGTTCTTC	CASSLEVVYNEQFF
TRBJ2-1	TRBD1	many	TRBV12-3/TRBV12-4	TGTGCCAGCAGTTTAACGCAGGGGGCAAAGAATGAGCAGTTCTTC	CASSLTQGAKNEQFF
TRBJ1-2	.	.	TRBV6-1	TGTGCCAGCAGCCGGGACCGGATAACCACCGGCTATGGCTACACCTTC	CASSRDRITTGYGYTF
TRBJ1-3	.	.	TRBV7-8	TGTGCCAGCATCTTAGGTGGCGCCGGAAACACCATATATTTT	CASILGGAGNTIYF
TRBJ1-3	.	.	TRBV5-1	TGCGCCAGCAGCTTGGCCTCTGGGGACGGAAACACCATATATTTT	CASSLASGDGNTIYF
TRBJ1-5	.	many	TRBV7-9	TGTGCCAGCAGCTTAACGGGGGGCATTCAGCCCCAGCATTTT	CASSLTGGIQPQHF
TRBJ2-1	TRBD2	many	TRBV9	TGTGCCAGCAGCGTTAGGACTAGCGGGAACGGCAATGAGCAGTTCTTC	CASSVRTSGNGNEQFF
TRBJ1-1	.	once	TRBV7-6	TGTGCCAGCAGCCCGCAGACAGACATGAACACTGAAGCTTTCTTT	CASSPQTDMNTEAFF
TRBJ2-7	.	.	TRBV2	TGTGCCAGCAGTGTATCCCTTAATAACGAGCAGTACTTC	CASSVSLNNEQYF
TRBJ2-7	.	many	TRBV20-1	TGCAGTGCAACGATGAAGGGGAATTGGTACGAGCAGTACTTC	CSATMKGNWYEQYF
TRBJ2-1	.	many	TRBV2	TGTGCCAGCAGCAGGGACCAGTACAATGAGCAGTTCTTC	CASSRDQYNEQFF
TRBJ2-3	.	many	TRBV6-2/TRBV6-3	TGTGCCAGCAACCTGGGATTTCCCCGGAGCGCAGATACGCAGTATTTT	CASNLGFPRSADTQYF
TRBJ2-1	TRBD2	many	TRBV7-9	TGTGCCAGCAGCGGCGGACTAGCGGGTTTCGGCTCCTACAATGAGCAGTTCTTC	CASSGGLAGFGSYNEQFF
TRBJ2-1	TRBD1	.	TRBV9	TGTGCCAGCAGCGAAACAGGGGGCGGATACAATGAGCAGTTCTTC	CASSETGGGYNEQFF
TRBJ1-1	TRBD1	once	TRBV19	TGTGCCAGTGCCGGCAGGGGGCTTACTGAAGCTTTCTTT	CASAGRGLTEAFF
TRBJ2-3	.	.	TRBV11-2	TGTGCCAGCAGCTTAGATCTTGGCGGATACACAGATACGCAGTATTTT	CASSLDLGGYTDTQYF
TRBJ2-5	.	few	TRBV20-1	TGCAGTGCTAGAGATGGTGGGACCCCTGAGACCCAGTACTTC	CSARDGGTPETQYF
TRBJ2-2	TRBD1	.	TRBV19	TGTGCCAGTAGTATGAAGACAGGGGGCCCGAACACCGGGGAGCTGTTTTTT	CASSMKTGGPNTGELFF
TRBJ1-1	.	once	TRBV6-2/TRBV6-3	TGTGCCAGCAGTGAAGAGGGAGGTGATGGCACTGAAGCTTTCTTT	CASSEEGGDGTEAFF
TRBJ2-7	TRBD1	many	TRBV7-2	TGTGCCAGCAGCATTCCCAGGGGGCGGAACTACGAGCAGTACTTC	CASSIPRGRNYEQYF
TRBJ1-5	.	.	TRBV27	TGTGCCAGCAGTTTGCGCTCCAGAGGGGCCCAGCATTTT	CASSLRSRGAQHF
TRBJ1-1	TRBD1	many	TRBV5-1	TGCGCCAGCAGCGATTGGACAGGATCGAACACTGAAGCTTTCTTT	CASSDWTGSNTEAFF